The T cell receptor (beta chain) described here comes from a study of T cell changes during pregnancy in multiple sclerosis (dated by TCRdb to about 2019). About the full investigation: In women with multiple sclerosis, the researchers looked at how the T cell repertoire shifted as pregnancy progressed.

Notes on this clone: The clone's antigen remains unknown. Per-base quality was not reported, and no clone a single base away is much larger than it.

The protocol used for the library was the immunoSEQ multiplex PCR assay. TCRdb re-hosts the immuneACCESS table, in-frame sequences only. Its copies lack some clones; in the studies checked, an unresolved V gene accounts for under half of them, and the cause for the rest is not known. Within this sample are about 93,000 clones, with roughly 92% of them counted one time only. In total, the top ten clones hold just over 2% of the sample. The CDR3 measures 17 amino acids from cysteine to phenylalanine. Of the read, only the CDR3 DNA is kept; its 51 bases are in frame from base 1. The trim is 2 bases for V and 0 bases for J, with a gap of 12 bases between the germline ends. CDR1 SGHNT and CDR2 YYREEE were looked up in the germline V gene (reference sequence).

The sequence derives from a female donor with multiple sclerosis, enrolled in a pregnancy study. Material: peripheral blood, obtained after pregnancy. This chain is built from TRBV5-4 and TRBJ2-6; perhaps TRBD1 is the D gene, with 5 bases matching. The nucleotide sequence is TGTGCCAGCAGCTTACAGGATCTAAGCTCTGGGGCCAACGTCCTGACTTTC. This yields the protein CASSLQDLSSGANVLTF.